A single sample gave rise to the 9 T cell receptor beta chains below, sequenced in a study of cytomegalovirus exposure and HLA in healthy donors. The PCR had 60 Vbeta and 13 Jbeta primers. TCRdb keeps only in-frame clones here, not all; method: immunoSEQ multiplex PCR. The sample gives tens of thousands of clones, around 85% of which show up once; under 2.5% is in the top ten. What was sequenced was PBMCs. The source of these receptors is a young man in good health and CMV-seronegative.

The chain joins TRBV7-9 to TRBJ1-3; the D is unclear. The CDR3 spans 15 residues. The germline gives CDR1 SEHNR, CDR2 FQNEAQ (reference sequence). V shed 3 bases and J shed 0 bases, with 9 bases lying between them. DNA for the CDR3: TGTGCCAGCAGCTTCGGCGCTAGCTCTGGAAACACCATATATTTT. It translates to CASSFGASSGNTIYF. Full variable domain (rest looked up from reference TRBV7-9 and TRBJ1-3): DTGVSQNPRHKITKRGQNVTFRCDPISEHNRLYWYRQTLGQGPEFLTYFQNEAQLEKSRLLSDRFSAERPKGSFSTLEIQRTEQGDSAMYLCASSFGASSGNTIYFGEGSWLTVV.

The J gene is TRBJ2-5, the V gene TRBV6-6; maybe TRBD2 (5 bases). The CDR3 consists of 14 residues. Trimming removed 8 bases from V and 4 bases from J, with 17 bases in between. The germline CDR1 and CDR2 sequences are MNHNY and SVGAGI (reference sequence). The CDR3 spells CASVHSVLSETQYF. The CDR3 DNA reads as TGTGCCAGCGTACATAGCGTTCTTTCAGAGACCCAGTACTTC.

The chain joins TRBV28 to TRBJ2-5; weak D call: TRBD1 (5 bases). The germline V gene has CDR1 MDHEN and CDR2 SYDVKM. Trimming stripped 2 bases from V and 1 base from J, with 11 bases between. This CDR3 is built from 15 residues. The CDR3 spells CASSLRQGRQETQYF. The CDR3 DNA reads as TGTGCCAGCAGTTTACGCCAGGGCCGCCAAGAGACCCAGTACTTC. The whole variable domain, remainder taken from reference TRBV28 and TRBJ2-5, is DVKVTQSSRYLVKRTGEKVFLECVQDMDHENMFWYRQDPGLGLRLIYFSYDVKMKEKGDIPEGYSVSREKKERFSLILESASTNQTSMYLCASSLRQGRQETQYFGPGTRLLVL.

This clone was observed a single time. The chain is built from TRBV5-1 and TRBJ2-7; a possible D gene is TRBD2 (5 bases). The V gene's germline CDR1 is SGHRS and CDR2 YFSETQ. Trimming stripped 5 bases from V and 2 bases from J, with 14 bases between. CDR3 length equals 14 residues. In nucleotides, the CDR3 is TGCGCCAGCAGTCCGGGGTCTGTGGCCTACGAGCAGTACTTC. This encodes CASSPGSVAYEQYF.

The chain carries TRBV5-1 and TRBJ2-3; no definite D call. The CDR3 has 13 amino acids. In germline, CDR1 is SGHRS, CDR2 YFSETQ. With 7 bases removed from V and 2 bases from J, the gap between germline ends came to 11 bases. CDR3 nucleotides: TGCGCCAGCGCACAAGACATCACAGATACGCAGTATTTT. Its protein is CASAQDITDTQYF.

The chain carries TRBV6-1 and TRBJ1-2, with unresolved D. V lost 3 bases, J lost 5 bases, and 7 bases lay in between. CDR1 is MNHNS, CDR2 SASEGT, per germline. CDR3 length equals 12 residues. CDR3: CASSDSRYGYTF. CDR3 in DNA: TGTGCCAGCAGTGATTCCCGGTATGGCTACACCTTC.

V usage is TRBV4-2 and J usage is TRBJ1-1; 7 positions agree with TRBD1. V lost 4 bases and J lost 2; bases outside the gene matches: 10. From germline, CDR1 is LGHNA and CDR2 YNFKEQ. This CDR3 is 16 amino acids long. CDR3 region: CASSPDPGQLNTEAFF. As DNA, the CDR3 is TGTGCCAGCAGCCCCGACCCGGGACAGCTAAACACTGAAGCTTTCTTT.

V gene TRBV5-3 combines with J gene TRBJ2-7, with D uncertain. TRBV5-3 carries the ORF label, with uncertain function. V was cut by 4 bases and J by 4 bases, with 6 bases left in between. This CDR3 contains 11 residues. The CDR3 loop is CARSLPYEQYF. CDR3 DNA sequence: TGTGCCAGAAGCCTACCTTACGAGCAGTACTTC.

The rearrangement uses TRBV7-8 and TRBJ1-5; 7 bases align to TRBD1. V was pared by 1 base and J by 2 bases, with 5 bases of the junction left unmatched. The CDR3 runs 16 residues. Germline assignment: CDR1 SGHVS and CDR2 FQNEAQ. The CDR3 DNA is TGTGCCAGCAGCTTAGGAGGGGGGACAGGCAATCAGCCCCAGCATTTT. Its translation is CASSLGGGTGNQPQHF. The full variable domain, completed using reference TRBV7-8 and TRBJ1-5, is GAGVSQSPRYKVAKRGQDVALRCDPISGHVSLFWYQQALGQGPEFLTYFQNEAQLDKSGLPSDRFFAERPEGSVSTLKIQRTQQEDSAVYLCASSLGGGTGNQPQHFGDGTRLSIL.